These 18 T cell receptor beta chains share one sample of origin, sequenced in a study of T-cell memory formation after mild COVID-19. TCRdb fed the 5' RACE reads into MiXCR, producing one record per CDR3 protein. The sample carries around 130,000 distinct CDR3 sequences, approximately 15% recorded once. Sequencing was done on a sample of PBMCs or a T cell subset sorted from them (not recorded which). These receptors were taken from an adult woman who had mild COVID-19 (a few samples of this study predate the infection). Cell type and time point are not known.

The sample holds a few counts of this clonotype. The chain uses TRBV5-1 and TRBJ1-1; weak D call: TRBD1 (6 bases). CDR3 length: 15 residues. CDR1 is SGHRS, CDR2 YFSETQ, per germline. V was shortened by 3 bases and J by 1 base, with 13 bases between the two germline ends. This chain's CDR3 is CASSSSGGPNTEAFF. The CDR3 nucleotides read TGCGCCAGCAGCTCGTCGGGGGGCCCGAACACTGAAGCTTTCTTT.

Regarding this clonotype: The junction departs from germline at one end; a sequencing error may be responsible. This rearrangement joins TRBV20-1 to TRBJ1-4, with D possibly matching TRBD1 (5 bases). From germline, CDR1 is DFQATT and CDR2 SNEGSKA (reference sequence). This CDR3 spans 13 amino acids. This chain's CDR3 is CSARNRSNDKLFF. The CDR3 DNA reads as TGCAGTGCTAGGAACAGGAGTAATGACAAACTGTTTTTT.

This chain joins TRBV2 and TRBJ1-1; the D gene is possibly TRBD1 (6 bases). The CDR3 runs 15 residues. Germline V lookup: CDR1 SNHLY, CDR2 FYNNEI. The V gene lost 1 base and the J gene lost 5 bases, with 14 bases spanning the gap. The DNA for the CDR3 is TGTGCCAGCAGTGAAGGGTTACGGAGGGGGACTGAAGCTTTCTTT. This translates into CASSEGLRRGTEAFF.

This chain links TRBV27 with TRBJ2-7; D ambiguous. This CDR3 is 13 amino acids long. Trimming pared 7 bases from V and 0 bases from J, leaving 10 bases between. From germline, CDR1 is MNHEY and CDR2 SMNVEV (reference sequence). CDR3 amino acids: CASNGSPSYEQYF. The CDR3 DNA reads as TGTGCCAGCAACGGCTCCCCCTCCTACGAGCAGTACTTC.

This rearrangement joins TRBV13 to TRBJ1-3, with 10 bases identical to TRBD1. The length of the CDR3 is 18 residues. The V segment lost 2 bases and the J segment 0 bases; nucleotides outside the gene matches: 7. CDR1 is PRHDT, CDR2 FYEKMQ, per germline (reference sequence). The CDR3 nucleotides are TGTGCCAGCAGCTTAAGCGGGACAGGGGACTTCTCTGGAAACACCATATATTTT. Translation: CASSLSGTGDFSGNTIYF.

The rearrangement uses TRBV7-4 and TRBJ1-6; unclear D gene. Germline V gene sequence: CDR1 SGHVT, CDR2 SQSDAQ. This CDR3 spans 11 amino acids. V lost 5 bases, J lost 9 bases, and 5 bases lay in between. CDR3 nucleotides: TGTGCCAGCAGCGCCAGTTCACCCCTCCACTTT. Protein product: CASSASSPLHF.

This clonotype occurred a few times. The chain combines TRBV5-1 with TRBJ1-2; the match to TRBD1 covers 10 bases. With V trimmed by 4 bases and J by 8 bases, 5 bases remained unmatched. The CDR3 contains 13 residues. Looked up from germline, CDR1 is SGHRS and CDR2 is YFSETQ. CDR3 sequence reads: CASSGTGAEGYTF. The DNA of the CDR3 is TGCGCCAGCAGCGGGACAGGGGCGGAGGGCTACACCTTC.

CDR3 nucleotides: TGCAGTGCTAGAGATCTGCGACTAGCACCCAAAAACATTCAGTACTTC. Protein: CSARDLRLAPKNIQYF. The V call is TRBV20-1, the J call TRBJ2-4, with 7 bases fitting TRBD2. Germline trimming cut 0 bases from V and 2 bases from J; bases unmatched to any gene: 7. CDR3 length: 16 residues. Germline-derived CDR1 and CDR2 are DFQATT and SNEGSKA (reference sequence).

The rearrangement joins TRBV11-3 to TRBJ2-1; D unclear. V was trimmed by 0 bases and J by 4 bases, leaving 10 bases between them. Germline V gene lookup returns CDR1 SGHNT and CDR2 YENEEA. The CDR3 is 15 amino acids. In DNA form, the CDR3 reads TGTGCCAGCAGCTTAGAGGGGTCGCGGTACAATGAGCAGTTCTTC. This translates into CASSLEGSRYNEQFF.

The count of this clonotype is one. The chain combines TRBV6-1 with TRBJ1-5; D is unclear. The V gene's germline CDR1 is MNHNS and CDR2 SASEGT. Trimming removed 2 bases from V and 4 bases from J, with 12 bases in between. CDR3 size: 15 residues. The CDR3 DNA reads TGTGCCAGCAGTGAAAGACGGGATGGTAATCAGCCCCAGCATTTT. Protein: CASSERRDGNQPQHF.

This chain connects TRBV20-1 to TRBJ1-2, with D maybe TRBD1 (5 bases). The CDR3 has 12 residues. Germline V gives CDR1 DFQATT, CDR2 SNEGSKA (reference sequence). V gave up 6 bases and J gave up 0 bases, with 8 bases separating them. The CDR3 coding sequence is TGCAGTGCGGGACTCCCTAACTATGGCTACACCTTC. Translation gives CSAGLPNYGYTF.

The rearrangement uses TRBV5-7 and TRBJ2-1; 7 positions match TRBD2. TRBV5-7 is identified as an open reading frame with a role that is uncertain. The trim removed 0 bases at V and 6 bases at J, leaving 9 bases unmatched. The CDR3 runs 16 residues. The CDR3 sequence: CASSLVLERGINEQFF. DNA for the CDR3: TGTGCCAGCAGCTTGGTCCTTGAGCGGGGCATCAATGAGCAGTTCTTC.

The CDR3 sequence: CSARGGTKPYEQYF. The CDR3 DNA is TGCAGTGCTAGAGGAGGGACAAAACCCTACGAGCAGTACTTC. V is TRBV20-1 and J is TRBJ2-7; the D gene is possibly TRBD1 (6 bases). Trimming took 1 base from V and 2 from J, leaving 12 bases between them. Germline V lookup: CDR1 DFQATT, CDR2 SNEGSKA (reference sequence). This CDR3 comprises 14 residues.

J is TRBJ1-1 and V is TRBV27; 7 positions agree with TRBD1. CDR3 size: 14 residues. Trimming removed 6 bases from V and 1 base from J; junction bases left unmatched: 5. Germline V gives CDR1 MNHEY, CDR2 SMNVEV (reference sequence). CDR3 amino acids: CASRGTARNTEAFF. The CDR3 DNA reads TGTGCCAGCAGAGGGACAGCCAGGAACACTGAAGCTTTCTTT.

This clonotype turned up a few times. The chain employs TRBV20-1 and TRBJ1-1; D is ambiguous. V shed 1 base and J shed 6 bases, with 9 bases lying between them. CDR1 and CDR2 from the germline V gene are DFQATT and SNEGSKA (reference sequence). The CDR3 contains 12 residues. The CDR3 region has the DNA TGCAGTGCTAGAGGACTCTTCCCTGAAGCTTTCTTT. Translated: CSARGLFPEAFF.

The CDR3 reads CASSFRQGASYEQYF. DNA of the CDR3: TGTGCCAGCAGTTTTCGGCAGGGGGCCTCCTACGAGCAGTACTTC. The chain links TRBV12-3 or TRBV12-4 to TRBJ2-7; TRBD1 aligns across 8 bases. The CDR3 sequence is 15 residues long. Trimming at V came to 3 bases and at J to 0 bases, leaving 4 bases not matched to a gene.

This clonotype was detected a few times. V usage is TRBV2 and J usage is TRBJ2-4; 11 bases match TRBD1. V was pared by 6 bases and J by 7 bases, with 8 bases of the junction left unmatched. Germline loops: CDR1 SNHLY, CDR2 FYNNEI. The CDR3 runs to 15 residues. This chain's CDR3 is CASRESDRGRNIQYF. CDR3 sequence (DNA): TGTGCCAGCAGGGAGTCGGACAGGGGGCGCAACATTCAGTACTTC.

The table lists this clonotype with a few counts. The gene calls are TRBV20-1 and TRBJ2-7; tentatively, D is TRBD2 (6 bases). Germline assignment: CDR1 DFQATT and CDR2 SNEGSKA (reference sequence). This CDR3 contains 16 residues. Trimming stripped 3 bases from V and 1 base from J, with 19 bases between. The CDR3 region has the DNA TGCAGTGCTAGTGCCCGTTTGGGGGGAAAATCCTACGAGCAGTACTTC. Protein product: CSASARLGGKSYEQYF.